What follows are 5 T cell receptor beta chains derived from one specimen sequenced in a study of glioma-infiltrating T cells. The iRepertoire nested amplicon-rescue multiplex PCR amplified TCR alpha and beta CDR3s from RNA. Each CDR3 protein is one row after TCRdb ran MiXCR on the multiplex PCR reads. In the table there are 300,000 to 450,000 distinct CDR3 sequences, more than 35% of which are singletons. Sequences were obtained from glioma tissue, nonneoplastic brain tissue, or PBMCs (not recorded which). Every receptor here comes from a human donor with low-grade glioma or glioblastoma, undergoing nonglioma brain surgery, or in good health (not recorded which).

This chain uses TRBV20-1 with TRBJ2-7, with a tentative D call TRBD2 (5 bases). Trimming took off 2 bases at V and 2 bases at J, with 10 bases between the two ends. The CDR3 totals 13 residues. Germline CDR1 reads DFQATT; CDR2 reads SNEGSKA (reference sequence). The CDR3 region has the DNA TGCAGTGCTAGAAAGGACTTCCCCTACGAGCAGTACTTC. Its protein product is CSARKDFPYEQYF.

In the case of this clonotype: Relative to the germline gene, one junction end is altered; a read error may explain this. This sequence joins TRBV28 and TRBJ2-2; a weak D match, TRBD2 (5 bases). CDR1 and CDR2 (germline): MDHEN, SYDVKM. The length of the CDR3 is 12 residues. The CDR3: CASSRWTGELSF. The CDR3 nucleotides read TGTGCCAGCAGCCGCTGGACCGGGGAGCTGTCTTTT.

The gene calls are TRBV7-2 and TRBJ1-5, with D tentatively TRBD1 (5 bases). V was shortened by 5 bases and J by 7 bases, with 18 bases between the two germline ends. The germline V gene has CDR1 SGHTA and CDR2 FQGNSA. The CDR3 loop spans 15 amino acids. The CDR3 sequence is CASSPEWGSGQPQHF. CDR3 sequence (DNA): TGTGCCAGCAGCCCCGAGTGGGGGTCAGGGCAGCCCCAGCATTTT. The full variable domain, with the rest looked up from reference TRBV7-2 and TRBJ1-5, is GAGVSQSPSNKVTEKGKDVELRCDPISGHTALYWYRQSLGQGLEFLIYFQGNSAPDKSGLPSDRFSAERTGGSVSTLTIQRTQQEDSAVYLCASSPEWGSGQPQHFGDGTRLSIL.

With respect to this clonotype: A single base separates this from a much larger clone, so it may be a read error. The chain carries TRBV15 and TRBJ2-7; maybe TRBD2 (6 bases). The germline V gene has CDR1 LNHNV and CDR2 YYDKDF (reference sequence). CDR3 length equals 15 residues. In DNA, the CDR3 is TGTGCCACCAGCAGAGGTCGGGACTTAGCCTACGGGCAGTACTTC. Amino acids: CATSRGRDLAYGQYF.

This clonotype was detected many times. The chain couples TRBV6-1 to TRBJ2-2; 7 bases align to TRBD1. V dropped 5 bases and J dropped 1; count of bases not matched to a gene: 4. Germline assignment: CDR1 MNHNS and CDR2 SASEGT. The CDR3 is made up of 15 amino acids. The CDR3 spells CASSPGTENTGELFF. Written as DNA, the CDR3 is TGTGCCAGCAGTCCCGGGACAGAGAACACCGGGGAGCTGTTTTTT.